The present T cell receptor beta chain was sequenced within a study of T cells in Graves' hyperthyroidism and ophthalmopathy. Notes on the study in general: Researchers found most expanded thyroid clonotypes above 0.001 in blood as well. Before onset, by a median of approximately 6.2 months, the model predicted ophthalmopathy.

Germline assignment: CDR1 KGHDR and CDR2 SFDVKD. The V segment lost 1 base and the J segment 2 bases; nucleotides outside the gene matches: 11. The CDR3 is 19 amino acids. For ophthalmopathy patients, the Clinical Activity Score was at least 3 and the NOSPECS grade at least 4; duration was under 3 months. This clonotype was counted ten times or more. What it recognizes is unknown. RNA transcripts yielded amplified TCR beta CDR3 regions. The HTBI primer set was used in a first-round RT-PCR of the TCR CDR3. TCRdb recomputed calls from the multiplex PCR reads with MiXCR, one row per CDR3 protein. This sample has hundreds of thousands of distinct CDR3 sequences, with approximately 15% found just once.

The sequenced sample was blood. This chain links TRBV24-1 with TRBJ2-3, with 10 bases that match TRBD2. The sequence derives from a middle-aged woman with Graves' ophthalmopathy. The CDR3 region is CATSDLTPLAGEDTDTQYF. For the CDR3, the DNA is TGTGCCACCAGTGATTTAACCCCCCTAGCGGGAGAGGACACAGATACGCAGTATTTT.